This is a list of T cell receptor beta chains from one sample in a study of cytomegalovirus exposure and HLA in healthy donors. The repertoire was sequenced with immunoSEQ multiplex PCR; TCRdb's copy has only in-frame clones and lacks some. The sample lists 90,000 to 150,000 clones, 74% occurring once. Sample: PBMCs. Every receptor here comes from a human donor in good health. Each CDR3 is given with its conserved first and last residue. A D gene is named only where the DNA matches it firmly. The listing skips clone size in some rows; elsewhere it reads once, few, many or a size class.

TRBJ2-1	15	-	TRBV28	-	TGTGCCAGCACAATAGCCCTAGGCTCCTACAATGAGCAGTTCTTC	CASTIALGSYNEQFF
TRBJ1-4	15	-	TRBV7-9	-	TGTGCCAGCAGCTCCCGGGGTGAGACTAATGAAAAACTGTTTTTT	CASSSRGETNEKLFF
TRBJ2-7	15	TRBD1	TRBV7-2	-	TGTGCCAGCAGCTTAGGTGGGACAGGGGGCCACGAGCAGTACTTC	CASSLGGTGGHEQYF
TRBJ1-6	17	TRBD1	TRBV30	-	TGTGCCTGGACCGCCGGGACAGGGAGCTCCTATAATTCACCCCTCCACTTT	CAWTAGTGSSYNSPLHF
TRBJ2-2	13	-	TRBV5-1	-	TGCGCCAGCAGCTTGGCGAGTACCGGGGAGCTGTTTTTT	CASSLASTGELFF
TRBJ2-3	15	-	TRBV2	-	TGTGCCAGCAGTCCCACGGGACTCTACACAGATACGCAGTATTTT	CASSPTGLYTDTQYF
TRBJ2-6	16	-	TRBV6-6	-	TGTGCCAGCAGTTTAGCGCGGAACTCTGGGGCCAACGTCCTGACTTTC	CASSLARNSGANVLTF
TRBJ2-5	13	-	TRBV11-1	-	TGTGCCAGCAGCTTAGGAGTCCAAGAGACCCAGTACTTC	CASSLGVQETQYF
TRBJ1-1	15	-	TRBV6-5	-	TGTGCCAGCAGTTACAGAGTAGGCGGGGGGGCTGAAGCTTTCTTT	CASSYRVGGGAEAFF
TRBJ2-7	15	TRBD2	TRBV7-6	-	TGTGCCAGCAGCCCCGGGACTAGCGTCCCCTACGAGCAGTACTTC	CASSPGTSVPYEQYF
TRBJ2-1	12	-	TRBV28	-	TGTGCCAGCAGCCGCCCCCCGGGGGAGCAGTTCTTC	CASSRPPGEQFF
TRBJ1-2	17	-	TRBV28	-	TGTGCCAGCAGTTCACCGGGGTCTACTCTCACCGGCTATGGCTACACCTTC	CASSSPGSTLTGYGYTF
TRBJ2-7	14	TRBD1	TRBV5-1	-	TGCGCCAGCAGCTTGGAAGGGGGCAAATACGAGCAGTACTTC	CASSLEGGKYEQYF
TRBJ1-5	12	-	TRBV19	few	TGTGCCAGTAGAGAGTCCAATCAGCCCCAGCATTTT	CASRESNQPQHF
TRBJ2-3	15	TRBD2	TRBV29-1	-	TGCAGCGTCACCGGGGGGGGGATTCGCACAGATACGCAGTATTTT	CSVTGGGIRTDTQYF
TRBJ1-5	16	TRBD1	TRBV18	-	TGTGCCAGCTCACCAACAGGGGGAGGTAGCAATCAGCCCCAGCATTTT	CASSPTGGGSNQPQHF
TRBJ2-1	14	-	TRBV5-1	-	TGCGCCAGCAGCTGGGGCGCCGGGAGCAATGAGCAGTTCTTC	CASSWGAGSNEQFF
TRBJ1-6	14	-	TRBV30	-	TGTGCCTGGAGTACAGCCAACGGATTTTCACCCCTCCACTTT	CAWSTANGFSPLHF
TRBJ1-2	13	-	TRBV6-6	-	TGTGCCAGCAGCTCCGAGACCGGGTATGGCTACACCTTC	CASSSETGYGYTF
TRBJ1-4	14	-	TRBV4-2	-	TGTGCCAGCAGCGATACGTCAGGGATGGAAAAACTGTTTTTT	CASSDTSGMEKLFF
TRBJ2-2	15	TRBD1	TRBV7-8	-	TGTGCCAGCAGCTTGACCAGGGGGCAAGCCGGGGAGCTGTTTTTT	CASSLTRGQAGELFF
TRBJ2-1	13	-	TRBV5-1	few	TGCGCCAGCAGCTTGATTCCCACAGGTGAGCAGTTCTTC	CASSLIPTGEQFF
TRBJ2-3	14	-	TRBV5-4	-	TGTGCCAGCAGCGTGGCTAGCGAAAGGGATACGCAGTATTTT	CASSVASERDTQYF
TRBJ1-1	14	TRBD1	TRBV5-1	-	TGCGCCAGCAGCTTGGACAGGGGATCGAGTGAAGCTTTCTTT	CASSLDRGSSEAFF
TRBJ1-5	14	-	TRBV27	few	TGTGCCAGCAGCTCTGGACTGGTCAATCAGCCCCAGCATTTT	CASSSGLVNQPQHF
TRBJ1-1	17	TRBD1	TRBV5-1	-	TGCGCCAGCAGTCTAAGCCCCTCCAGGGGGCTGGGCACTGAAGCTTTCTTT	CASSLSPSRGLGTEAFF
TRBJ2-1	13	-	TRBV30	-	TGTGCCTGGAGCGCCCGGACAGACAATGAGCAGTTCTTC	CAWSARTDNEQFF
TRBJ2-1	14	TRBD2	TRBV28	once	TGTGCCAGCACTCCGGGGGGGGAGTACAATGAGCAGTTCTTC	CASTPGGEYNEQFF
TRBJ2-7	11	-	TRBV10-3	-	TGTGCCATCAGTGTAAACTACGAGCAGTACTTC	CAISVNYEQYF
TRBJ1-1	15	TRBD1	TRBV6-5	-	TGTGCCAGCAGACCCAGAGGACAGGGGAGCACTGAAGCTTTCTTT	CASRPRGQGSTEAFF
TRBJ2-7	14	-	TRBV2	-	TGTGCCAGCAGTGAACGACTAGGGAACTACGAGCAGTACTTC	CASSERLGNYEQYF
TRBJ2-2	18	-	TRBV18	-	TGTGCCAGCTCACCCCTACCTCCGGGAAGGCTCGACACCGGGGAGCTGTTTTTT	CASSPLPPGRLDTGELFF